This entry lists 19 T cell receptor beta chains sequenced from one sample in a study of blood T cell repertoires in COVID-19. The protocol was immunoSEQ multiplex PCR, while the TCRdb copy is restricted to in-frame clones and leaves out a portion. The table has around 150,000 clones, roughly 85% seen once. Sequenced material: PBMCs or T cells enriched from blood (not recorded which). The source is a woman in her forties or fifties who had recovered from COVID-19.

The chain links TRBV12-5 to TRBJ2-7; 15 positions agree with TRBD2. The V gene end was trimmed by 3 bases and the J gene end by 2 bases; junction bases not matched to a gene: 11. The CDR3 is 19 residues long. From germline, CDR1 is LGHNT and CDR2 FRNRAP. The CDR3 protein is CASGLIRTSGGAGAYEQYF. Written as DNA, the CDR3 is TGTGCTAGTGGTTTAATCAGGACTAGCGGGGGGGCCGGGGCCTACGAGCAGTACTTC.

The chain uses TRBV2 and TRBJ1-2; no clear D. Trimming pared 2 bases from V and 6 bases from J, leaving 7 bases between. The CDR3 extends over 12 amino acids. The germline V gene encodes CDR1 SNHLY and CDR2 FYNNEI. The CDR3, as DNA: TGTGCCAGCAGTGAAAGCCGAAATGGCTACACCTTC. Protein product: CASSESRNGYTF.

The chain has TRBV5-1 and TRBJ1-2; the D gene is possibly TRBD1 (5 bases). The CDR3 consists of 16 residues. The V gene's germline CDR1 is SGHRS and CDR2 YFSETQ. Trimming shortened V by 4 bases and J by 2 bases, and 18 bases separated the two germline ends. The CDR3 region is CASSPKTESRNYGYTF. The CDR3 DNA follows: TGCGCCAGCAGCCCAAAGACAGAGTCCAGAAACTATGGCTACACCTTC.

The chain has TRBV5-6 and TRBJ2-7; 9 bases fit TRBD2. Germline CDR1 is SGHDT and CDR2 is YYEEEE. The ends lost 4 bases at V and 3 bases at J; junction bases unmatched: 8. This CDR3 spans 15 amino acids. The CDR3 protein is CASSRGLASYYEQYF. CDR3 DNA: TGTGCCAGCAGCAGGGGACTAGCTAGTTACTACGAGCAGTACTTC.

This clone has just one count. This chain links TRBV7-3 with TRBJ2-3; TRBD1 agrees at 8 bases. The CDR3 has 15 residues. In germline, CDR1 is SGHTA, CDR2 FQGTGA. Unmatched junction bases numbered 7, after V lost 4 bases and J lost 4 bases. The CDR3 loop is CASSSQGAGADTQYF. The CDR3 DNA follows: TGTGCCAGCAGCTCCCAGGGGGCAGGGGCAGATACGCAGTATTTT.

The rearrangement joins TRBV28 to TRBJ2-7; 8 bases fit TRBD2. With V trimmed by 6 bases and J by 4 bases, 11 bases remained unmatched. This CDR3 has 15 amino acids. Germline CDR1 and CDR2: MDHEN and SYDVKM. The CDR3 spells CASSTPGLGTYEQYF. The CDR3 DNA sequence: TGTGCCAGCAGCACTCCGGGACTAGGGACGTACGAGCAGTACTTC.

This chain connects TRBV2 to TRBJ1-5; D is perhaps TRBD1 (5 bases). The V and J ends lost 7 bases and 5 bases respectively, with 15 bases between them. Per germline, CDR1 SNHLY and CDR2 FYNNEI. CDR3 length equals 14 residues. The CDR3, as DNA: TGTGCCAGCACCGACAGCCTCGGTCATCAGCCCCAGCATTTT. Protein: CASTDSLGHQPQHF.

Written as DNA, the CDR3 is TGTGCCAGCAGTTCTCCGGGACTAGTCCACAATGAGCAGTTCTTC. It specifies CASSSPGLVHNEQFF. This rearrangement joins TRBV6-5 to TRBJ2-1; 8 bases agree with TRBD2. The V gene end was trimmed by 4 bases and the J gene end by 5 bases; junction bases not matched to a gene: 7. This CDR3 is 15 amino acids long. Germline V gene sequence: CDR1 MNHEY, CDR2 SVGAGI.

The chain is built from TRBV9 and TRBJ2-5; D is unclear. V was trimmed by 0 bases and J by 2 bases, leaving 5 bases between them. The CDR3 length is 13 residues. Germline CDR1 reads SGDLS; CDR2 reads YYNGEE. The DNA of the CDR3 is TGTGCCAGCAGCGTAGGTCAGCAAGAGACCCAGTACTTC. This gives the protein CASSVGQQETQYF.

The V call is TRBV18, the J call TRBJ2-7, with D tentatively TRBD1 (6 bases). Per the germline V gene, CDR1 is KGHSH and CDR2 is LQKENI. The V gene lost 6 bases and the J gene lost 0 bases, with 15 bases spanning the gap. The CDR3 sequence is 15 residues long. CDR3 residues: CASSNREGVSYEQYF. The CDR3 DNA follows: TGTGCCAGCTCGAACCGAGAGGGGGTCTCCTACGAGCAGTACTTC.

This clone was observed a single time. This sequence joins TRBV28 and TRBJ2-7; 15 nucleotides agree with TRBD2. Germline V gene lookup returns CDR1 MDHEN and CDR2 SYDVKM. The V segment lost 5 bases and the J segment 2 bases; nucleotides outside the gene matches: 4. The length of the CDR3 is 16 residues. The CDR3 here is CASSQWTSGRAYEQYF. The CDR3 coding sequence is TGTGCCAGCAGTCAATGGACTAGCGGGAGGGCCTACGAGCAGTACTTC.

This clone was seen only a few times. V is TRBV9 and J is TRBJ2-1; D gene uncertain. V lost 4 bases, J lost 4 bases, and 12 bases lay in between. The CDR3 extends over 14 amino acids. CDR1 and CDR2 from the germline V gene are SGDLS and YYNGEE. The chain's CDR3 is CASSLTWAYNEQFF. The CDR3 region has the DNA TGTGCCAGCAGCCTGACATGGGCTTACAATGAGCAGTTCTTC.

The V call is TRBV7-9, the J call TRBJ2-3, with D possibly matching TRBD2 (6 bases). V was clipped by 1 base and J by 0 bases, with 11 bases between them. Germline V gives CDR1 SEHNR, CDR2 FQNEAQ (reference sequence). The CDR3 is 16 residues long. The CDR3 spells CASSLDGGASTDTQYF. CDR3 coding DNA: TGTGCCAGCAGCTTAGACGGCGGGGCGAGCACAGATACGCAGTATTTT.

This chain connects TRBV7-2 to TRBJ1-1; no clear D. Germline V CDR1 and CDR2: SGHTA, FQGNSA. Trimming shortened V by 1 base and J by 1 base, and 4 bases separated the two germline ends. The CDR3 has 13 residues. CDR3 region: CASSLEQNTEAFF. DNA for the CDR3: TGTGCCAGCAGCTTAGAACAGAACACTGAAGCTTTCTTT. The full variable domain, in which reference TRBV7-2 and TRBJ1-1 provide the parts outside the CDR3, is GAGVSQSPSNKVTEKGKDVELRCDPISGHTALYWYRQSLGQGLEFLIYFQGNSAPDKSGLPSDRFSAERTGGSVSTLTIQRTQQEDSAVYLCASSLEQNTEAFFGQGTRLTVV.

The chain combines TRBV5-1 with TRBJ1-1, with a weak D call TRBD1 (5 bases). The CDR3 length is 14 residues. Trimming pared 6 bases from V and 4 bases from J, leaving 16 bases between. Germline CDR1 is SGHRS and CDR2 is YFSETQ. Here the CDR3 DNA reads TGCGCCAGCAAAGTAGAGGGGAGGGGCACTGAAGCTTTCTTT. It specifies CASKVEGRGTEAFF.

The V gene is TRBV11-2, the J gene TRBJ1-1, with D tentatively TRBD1 (5 bases). Germline assignment: CDR1 SGHAT and CDR2 FQNNGV. This CDR3 is built from 13 residues. V lost 5 bases to trimming and J lost 3 bases, with 10 bases between them. The CDR3 sequence is CASSETAYTEAFF. The CDR3 nucleotides are TGTGCCAGCAGCGAGACAGCGTACACTGAAGCTTTCTTT.

The V gene is TRBV5-5, the J gene TRBJ2-7, with 10 bases fitting TRBD1. Germline CDR1 is SGHKS and CDR2 is YYEKEE (reference sequence). Unmatched junction bases numbered 9, after V lost 1 base and J lost 5 bases. This CDR3 is 16 amino acids long. In nucleotides, the CDR3 is TGTGCCAGCAGCTTGTTACCCGGGACAGGGGTGGACGAGCAGTACTTC. It is translated as CASSLLPGTGVDEQYF.

V is TRBV28 and J is TRBJ2-1, with 10 bases that match TRBD2. J lost 6 bases, V lost 6 bases, and 8 bases had no gene match. Germline V gene data show CDR1 as MDHEN and CDR2 as SYDVKM. The CDR3 length is 15 residues. CDR3 in DNA: TGTGCCAGCAGGAACCCGGGACTAGCGTCCAATGAGCAGTTCTTC. This encodes CASRNPGLASNEQFF.

This clone was observed once. The rearrangement links TRBV2 to TRBJ1-6; the D is unclear. Germline V gene sequence: CDR1 SNHLY, CDR2 FYNNEI. The CDR3 length is 11 residues. The ends were cut back, 8 bases at V and 15 bases at J, with 14 bases in the middle. The DNA of the CDR3 is TGTGCCAGCGAGCCGGGATCAGGCCTCCACTTT. Translated, it gives CASEPGSGLHF.